This T cell receptor beta chain stems from a study of cytomegalovirus exposure and HLA in healthy donors. Regarding the study as a whole: Earlier analysis found most TCR beta V segments productive about 87% or about 30% of the time. Roughly uniform sequencing depth across donors was assumed, possibly incorrectly. The study recorded 160 or so TCR beta chains that were cytomegalovirus-associated.

13 Jbeta primers and 60 Vbeta primers were used for the PCR. Sequencing used immunoSEQ multiplex PCR; TCRdb keeps in-frame clones, though not all of them. Recorded for this sample: under 95,000 clones. In regard to this clone: The target antigen is unknown.

Germline values: CDR1 MNHNY, CDR2 SVGAGI (reference sequence). V was pared by 2 bases and J by 1 base, with 1 base of the junction left unmatched. The CDR3 extends over 15 amino acids. Donors sampled were nominally healthy, though unrecorded immune exposures were likely. The specimen was PBMCs. The J gene is TRBJ2-1, the V gene TRBV6-6; TRBD2 aligns across 8 bases. This clonotype originated in a female donor in good health and CMV-seropositive. CDR3 sequence reads: CASSYRLASYNEQFF. The CDR3 DNA follows: TGTGCCAGCAGTTACCGACTAGCGTCCTACAATGAGCAGTTCTTC.